This T cell receptor beta chain emerged from a study of spatial heterogeneity in lung cancer. Turning to the study itself: Sequenced follow-up PBMC samples came a median of around 26 months after resection, where available.

Individual TCR cDNA molecules each bore their own unique molecular identifier. TCRdb recomputed calls from the 5' RACE reads with MiXCR, one row per CDR3 protein. The data contain approximately 110,000 distinct CDR3 sequences, 10% to 12% of them seen just once; the ten biggest clones take up 24%. Germline V gene lookup returns CDR1 SGHRS and CDR2 YFSETQ. This CDR3 has 15 amino acids. Sample time point: blood at routine non-recurrence follow-up after resection. Sequencing was performed on whole RNA extracted from tumor and nontumor lung tissue, or from frozen PBMC, and the material was left unsorted. In the case of this clonotype: At one boundary the junction diverges from the germline segment, which might be a read error.

This sample comprised PBMCs, obtained at follow-up. V gene TRBV5-1 combines with J gene TRBJ2-7; 10 bases line up with TRBD2. This receptor was obtained from a female donor with early-stage non-small cell lung cancer. CDR3: CASRLGGLALDEQYF. CDR3 nucleotide sequence: TGCGCCAGCAGATTGGGGGGACTAGCGTTGGACGAGCAGTACTTC.